Presented here are 20 T cell receptor beta chains from one specimen sequenced in a study of OX40 agonist ivuxolimab in advanced cancers. Repertoires were generated with immunoSEQ multiplex PCR, while TCRdb's copy carries only in-frame clones and drops some. The sample holds about 70,000 clones, roughly 80% seen once. Specimen: CD4+ or CD8+ T cells sorted from blood, collected in a trial of the OX40 agonist ivuxolimab. The receptor set was obtained from an adult with an advanced solid tumor such as melanoma, head and neck, liver or kidney cancer.

The chain is built from TRBV5-1 and TRBJ2-1; weak D call: TRBD1 (6 bases). Germline V lookup: CDR1 SGHRS, CDR2 YFSETQ. V lost 4 bases to trimming and J lost 1 base, with 15 bases between them. This CDR3 is built from 16 residues. CDR3 region: CASSPYRVQSYNEQFF. In nucleotides, the CDR3 is TGCGCCAGCAGCCCGTACAGGGTGCAATCCTACAATGAGCAGTTCTTC.

This chain uses TRBV28 with TRBJ2-5; a possible D gene is TRBD1 (6 bases). The V end lost 5 bases, the J end lost 1 base, and 8 bases lay between the germline ends. The CDR3 length is 13 residues. The germline CDR1 and CDR2 sequences are MDHEN and SYDVKM. The CDR3 nucleotides are TGTGCCAGCAGTCGGACAGTCCAAGAGACCCAGTACTTC. Amino acid sequence: CASSRTVQETQYF. Full variable domain (remainder filled in from reference TRBV28 and TRBJ2-5): DVKVTQSSRYLVKRTGEKVFLECVQDMDHENMFWYRQDPGLGLRLIYFSYDVKMKEKGDIPEGYSVSREKKERFSLILESASTNQTSMYLCASSRTVQETQYFGPGTRLLVL.

The chain links TRBV5-1 to TRBJ2-1, with 8 bases aligning to TRBD2. CDR3 length equals 15 residues. CDR1 is SGHRS and CDR2 is YFSETQ in the germline V gene. V shed 4 bases and J 7 bases; nucleotides not matched to a gene: 10. CDR3 nucleotides: TGCGCCAGCAGCACTAGGCGGGGGGCCGAAAATGAGCAGTTCTTC. This encodes CASSTRRGAENEQFF. The whole variable domain, remainder taken from reference TRBV5-1 and TRBJ2-1, is KAGVTQTPRYLIKTRGQQVTLSCSPISGHRSVSWYQQTPGQGLQFLFEYFSETQRNKGNFPGRFSGRQFSNSRSEMNVSTLELGDSALYLCASSTRRGAENEQFFGPGTRLTVL.

The chain has TRBV6-5 and TRBJ1-6; tentatively, D is TRBD1 (5 bases). This CDR3 has 15 residues. V lost 2 bases and J 4 bases, leaving 9 bases between the germline ends. CDR1 and CDR2 from the germline V gene are MNHEY and SVGAGI. CDR3 region: CASSYRDSYNSPLHF. The CDR3 nucleotides read TGTGCCAGCAGTTACCGCGACAGTTATAATTCACCCCTCCACTTT.

The chain is built from TRBV10-3 and TRBJ2-3; D possibly corresponds to TRBD2 (7 bases). In germline, CDR1 is ENHRY, CDR2 SYGVKD. The CDR3 length is 15 residues. Trimming pared 2 bases from V and 4 bases from J, leaving 13 bases between. CDR3 protein: CAISEPRGAADTQYF. The CDR3 nucleotides read TGTGCCATCAGTGAGCCCCGGGGGGCTGCAGATACGCAGTATTTT.

As to this clone: One junction end does not reproduce the germline sequence, and a read error may be involved. This chain joins TRBV2 and TRBJ2-5, with TRBD1 matching 9 bases. There are 14 residues in the CDR3. Germline V gene lookup returns CDR1 SNHLY and CDR2 FYNNEI. The CDR3 coding sequence is TGTGCCAGCAGCGAAGAGGGACAGGGACGTCGGCAGTACTTC. Residues: CASSEEGQGRRQYF.

The chain links TRBV29-1 to TRBJ2-7; no reliable D call. The CDR3 loop spans 11 amino acids. Germline V gene lookup returns CDR1 SQVTM and CDR2 ANQGSEA. Trimming removed 5 bases at V and 0 bases at J, with 5 bases between. CDR3 in amino acids: CSVSHSYEQYF. The CDR3 bases are TGCAGCGTTAGTCACTCCTACGAGCAGTACTTC.

J is TRBJ2-2 and V is TRBV20-1; D not certain. The CDR3 runs to 11 residues. V was cut by 7 bases and J by 7 bases, with 10 bases left in between. CDR1 is DFQATT and CDR2 is SNEGSKA in the germline V gene (reference sequence). The DNA for the CDR3 is TGCAGTGTCAGAGGTCTCGGGGAGCTGTTTTTT. Amino acids: CSVRGLGELFF.

The CDR3 coding sequence is TGTGCCATCAGTGAACCGGGACAGGGGAACTATGGCTACACCTTC. Protein: CAISEPGQGNYGYTF. The rearrangement joins TRBV10-3 to TRBJ1-2, with TRBD1 matching over 10 bases. The junction had 3 bases not matched to a gene; V was cut back by 3 bases and J by 2 bases. The length of the CDR3 is 15 residues. The V gene's germline CDR1 is ENHRY and CDR2 SYGVKD.

The genes are TRBV4-2 and TRBJ2-7; D is possibly TRBD1 (5 bases). This CDR3 is built from 17 residues. Germline V CDR1 and CDR2: LGHNA, YNFKEQ. Trimming took off 5 bases at V and 1 base at J, with 21 bases between the two ends. The CDR3 sequence is CASSLSGLAGISYEQYF. The CDR3 region has the DNA TGTGCCAGCAGCTTGTCGGGCCTCGCAGGGATTTCCTACGAGCAGTACTTC.

This clone was seen at least ten times. The J gene is TRBJ1-2, the V gene TRBV19; 10 bases align to TRBD1. This CDR3 region has 17 residues. V was pared by 5 bases and J by 4 bases, with 13 bases of the junction left unmatched. Germline values: CDR1 LNHDA, CDR2 SQIVND (reference sequence). CDR3 region: CASSPQGGQGIGYGYTF. In DNA form, the CDR3 reads TGTGCCAGTAGTCCCCAGGGGGGACAGGGGATAGGCTATGGCTACACCTTC.

CDR3: CASSLAWGTDIAFF. CDR3 coding DNA: TGCGCCAGCAGCTTGGCCTGGGGCACGGATATAGCTTTCTTT. The chain carries TRBV5-1 and TRBJ1-1; possible D gene TRBD1, 5 bases. The germline V and J ends were trimmed by 0 bases and 10 bases, with 16 bases remaining between them. Germline CDR1 and CDR2: SGHRS and YFSETQ. The CDR3 length is 14 residues.

The rearrangement uses TRBV19 and TRBJ2-6; 7 nucleotides agree with TRBD1. CDR1 and CDR2 from the germline V gene are LNHDA and SQIVND (reference sequence). This CDR3 is 14 amino acids long. J lost 13 bases, V lost 11 bases, and 17 bases had no gene match. CDR3 region: CASKPLRQGEVLTF. The CDR3 DNA reads as TGTGCCTCAAAACCCTTGAGACAGGGAGAAGTCCTGACTTTC.

The CDR3 region is CASSAKTGDSYEQYF. The DNA of the CDR3 is TGTGCCAGCAGCGCGAAGACAGGGGACTCCTACGAGCAGTACTTC. The chain uses TRBV27 and TRBJ2-7; TRBD1 matches at 8 bases. J gave up 0 bases and V 6 bases, and 7 bases lay outside the gene matches. Germline CDR1 is MNHEY and CDR2 is SMNVEV (reference sequence). The CDR3 loop spans 15 amino acids.

The V and J genes are TRBV7-2 and TRBJ2-5; 7 nucleotides match TRBD2. Germline V lookup: CDR1 SGHTA, CDR2 FQGNSA. This CDR3 comprises 16 residues. V shed 1 base, J shed 1 base, and the junction held 6 bases outside the gene matches. This chain's CDR3 is CASSLGTRGLQETQYF. The CDR3 nucleotides are TGTGCCAGCAGCTTAGGGACTAGGGGCCTCCAAGAGACCCAGTACTTC.

The gene calls are TRBV7-8 and TRBJ1-3, with 8 bases identical to TRBD1. Unmatched junction bases numbered 3, after V lost 1 base and J lost 4 bases. Germline V CDR1 and CDR2: SGHVS, FQNEAQ. The CDR3 spans 15 residues. The CDR3 loop reads CASSLVQGAGNTIYF. DNA of the CDR3: TGTGCCAGCAGCTTAGTCCAGGGGGCGGGAAACACCATATATTTT.

The rearrangement joins TRBV5-1 to TRBJ1-2; 7 bases match TRBD1. This CDR3 contains 17 residues. V lost 4 bases to trimming and J lost 0 bases; unmatched junction nucleotides: 12. Germline V gene lookup returns CDR1 SGHRS and CDR2 YFSETQ. In DNA form, the CDR3 reads TGCGCCAGCAGCGATATAGGGGGCGCAGAGGCTAACTATGGCTACACCTTC. Translating gives CASSDIGGAEANYGYTF.

The J gene is TRBJ1-2, the V gene TRBV28; D possibly corresponds to TRBD1 (5 bases). Trimming left V 6 bases short and J 0 bases short, with 11 bases between. Germline V gives CDR1 MDHEN, CDR2 SYDVKM. This CDR3 region has 14 residues. For the CDR3, the DNA is TGTGCCAGCAGACCTCGGACATCTAACTATGGCTACACCTTC. This translates into CASRPRTSNYGYTF.

V gene TRBV5-1 combines with J gene TRBJ2-7; D is possibly TRBD1 (6 bases). The germline V gene encodes CDR1 SGHRS and CDR2 YFSETQ. Trimming pared 2 bases from V and 5 bases from J, leaving 11 bases between. The CDR3 totals 13 residues. CDR3 in amino acids: CASSFTGLDEQYF. The CDR3 coding sequence is TGCGCCAGCAGCTTTACAGGGCTGGACGAGCAGTACTTC. Variable domain in full (rest from reference TRBV5-1 and TRBJ2-7): KAGVTQTPRYLIKTRGQQVTLSCSPISGHRSVSWYQQTPGQGLQFLFEYFSETQRNKGNFPGRFSGRQFSNSRSEMNVSTLELGDSALYLCASSFTGLDEQYFGPGTRLTVT.

The rearrangement links TRBV2 to TRBJ1-4; possible D gene TRBD1, 6 bases. The CDR3 is 14 amino acids. Trimming stripped 8 bases from V and 7 bases from J, with 17 bases between. The V gene's germline CDR1 is SNHLY and CDR2 FYNNEI. The CDR3 DNA reads TGTGCCAGCCTCGACTTGGGGGCAAGTGAAAAACTGTTTTTT. Translated: CASLDLGASEKLFF.